Listed below are T cell receptor beta chains from one sample, sequenced in a study of cytomegalovirus exposure and HLA in healthy donors. Libraries were prepared by immunoSEQ multiplex PCR; TCRdb keeps only in-frame clonotypes and omits some of them. The data show under 200,000 clones, with approximately 81% seen just once and about 0.4% held by the top ten. Input material: PBMCs. Receptors were obtained from a boy aged 2-9 years in good health and CMV-seronegative. Each CDR3 is given with its conserved first and last residue.

J	V	CDR3
TRBJ2-1	TRBV7-2	CASSSRRLATNEQFF
TRBJ2-2	TRBV27	CASSLSPGLAGGYNTGELFF
TRBJ1-4	TRBV27	CASSLTWDRPNEKLFF
TRBJ2-1	TRBV7-2	CASSLTGREVLNEQFF
TRBJ2-7	TRBV5-8	CASSPGQGASYEQYF
TRBJ1-2	TRBV5-6	CASSPGQDLGYTF
TRBJ2-1	TRBV27	CASMDWLNEQFF
TRBJ2-3	TRBV9	CASSVEGGSTDTQYF
TRBJ2-3	TRBV10-3	CAIRAPEGGPEDTQYF
TRBJ2-4	TRBV6-1	CASSDEQGKEAKNIQYF
TRBJ2-3	TRBV27	CASSLSGSTDTQYF
TRBJ2-1	TRBV5-1	CASSLGATSYDEQFF
TRBJ1-2	TRBV5-5	CASSPGTGPNYGYTF
TRBJ2-6	TRBV19	CASSRAGTSSGANVLTF
TRBJ2-5	TRBV30	CAWSSQGLRETQYF
TRBJ2-5	TRBV9	CASSPRPDRAGQTQYF
TRBJ2-3	TRBV27	CASSSAGGDTDTQYF
TRBJ2-5	TRBV6-6	CASSLALRRQYF
TRBJ2-5	TRBV9	CASSPRAGNQETQYF
TRBJ2-1	TRBV9	CASSDRGSGFYNEQFF
TRBJ1-4	TRBV6-6	CASSYGGASTNEKLFF
TRBJ2-7	TRBV5-4	CASSLYGGLAVHEQYF
TRBJ1-5	TRBV5-6	CASSTGTTQKHF
TRBJ1-2	TRBV2	CASSEGQGASYGYTF
TRBJ2-3	TRBV9	CASSPRLAGSTDTQYF
TRBJ2-7	TRBV28	CASSFAGPYEQYF
TRBJ1-5	TRBV30	CAWRGTGSYQPQHF
TRBJ2-1	TRBV5-1	CASSSPRLALSYNEQFF
TRBJ2-2	TRBV5-1	CASSLFWGLSTGELFF
TRBJ2-7	TRBV10-3	CAIGQDPYEQYF
TRBJ1-2	TRBV11-2	CASSLLRDSPSPYGYTF
TRBJ1-6	TRBV30	CAWSVDRNSPLHF
TRBJ1-1	TRBV2	CASRADRYTEAFF
TRBJ2-1	TRBV5-4	CASSLDRGVYNEQFF
TRBJ2-1	TRBV6-5	CASRTRGRGNEQFF
TRBJ1-1	TRBV2	CASNREGAEAFF
TRBJ2-3	TRBV7-3	CASTRRATDTQYF